Listed below are T cell receptor beta chains from one sample, sequenced in a study of shared clonotypes between healthy human individuals. Sequenced by immunoSEQ multiplex PCR; TCRdb stores in-frame clones only, minus some. The sample includes fewer than 1.6 million clones, roughly 98.5% of them seen just once. The material sequenced was naive CD4+ T cells sorted from blood. All receptors come from a man under 40 in good health. Each CDR3 is given with its conserved first and last residue. Fields, in order: V gene, clone size, CDR3 length, J gene, D gene, CDR3 protein, CDR3 DNA. A D gene is named only where the DNA matches it firmly. Clone size is given for some rows only: seen once, a few or many times, or a class if the clone is expanded.

TRBV11-2	-	15	TRBJ2-1	TRBD2	CASSSGLAAYNEQFF	TGTGCCAGCAGCTCCGGACTAGCGGCTTACAATGAGCAGTTCTTC
TRBV4-1	-	13	TRBJ2-5	-	CASSWGAGETQYF	TGCGCCAGCTCCTGGGGGGCTGGGGAGACCCAGTACTTC
TRBV10-2	-	12	TRBJ2-2	-	CASSRNTGELFF	TGCGCCAGCAGTCGGAACACCGGGGAGCTGTTTTTT
TRBV5-1	-	17	TRBJ2-3	TRBD2	CASSLDSGRAGLGTQYF	TGCGCCAGCAGCTTAGATAGCGGGAGGGCTGGCCTTGGTACGCAGTATTTT
TRBV11-2	-	17	TRBJ2-3	TRBD2	CASTAGGLADGEDTQYF	TGTGCCAGCACCGCTGGTGGACTAGCGGACGGTGAAGATACGCAGTATTTT
TRBV18	once	14	TRBJ1-1	-	CASSPPWTVTEAFF	TGTGCCAGCTCACCACCTTGGACAGTGACTGAAGCTTTCTTT
TRBV6-5	-	13	TRBJ2-4	-	CASSLATARIQYF	TGTGCCAGCAGTCTCGCCACCGCTCGCATTCAGTACTTC
TRBV7-2	-	15	TRBJ2-7	-	CASSLGGIRASEQYF	TGTGCCAGCAGCTTAGGCGGGATTAGGGCGAGCGAGCAGTACTTC
TRBV18	-	17	TRBJ2-1	-	CASSPVSFGRAYNEQFF	TGTGCCAGCTCACCAGTTAGTTTCGGGAGAGCCTACAATGAGCAGTTCTTC
TRBV18	-	15	TRBJ1-4	-	CASSSQQDVSEKLFF	TGTGCCAGCTCATCGCAACAGGACGTCTCCGAAAAACTGTTTTTT
TRBV5-1	-	15	TRBJ1-4	-	CASSLAWGVLEKLFF	TGCGCCAGCAGCTTGGCCTGGGGGGTCTTGGAAAAACTGTTTTTT
TRBV11-2	-	16	TRBJ2-5	-	CASTSGALRYQETQYF	TGTGCCAGCACCTCAGGGGCCCTGAGGTACCAAGAGACCCAGTACTTC
TRBV15	-	16	TRBJ2-2	-	CATSRDWSRNTGELFF	TGTGCCACCAGCAGAGATTGGTCCCGAAACACCGGGGAGCTGTTTTTT
TRBV7-2	-	14	TRBJ1-2	-	CASSLSPQRQAWTF	TGTGCCAGCAGCTTATCTCCTCAGCGACAGGCGTGGACCTTC
TRBV18	-	15	TRBJ1-5	-	CASSPGWGNDQPQHF	TGTGCCAGCTCACCCGGCTGGGGGAACGATCAGCCCCAGCATTTT
TRBV5-1	-	15	TRBJ2-7	TRBD2	CASSPGTSGYYEQYF	TGCGCCAGCAGCCCGGGGACTAGCGGGTATTACGAGCAGTACTTC
TRBV18	-	14	TRBJ2-1	TRBD2	CASSPTSGNNEQFF	TGTGCCAGCTCACCTACTAGCGGAAACAATGAGCAGTTCTTC
TRBV7-6	-	13	TRBJ2-7	-	CASSWERGYEQYF	TGTGCCAGCAGCTGGGAGAGGGGATACGAGCAGTACTTC
TRBV12-5	-	12	TRBJ2-1	-	CASGLVDNEQFF	TGTGCTAGTGGTTTGGTTGACAATGAGCAGTTCTTC
TRBV10-3	-	15	TRBJ2-7	TRBD1	CAISRTSGGLHEQYF	TGTGCCATCAGTAGAACCTCAGGGGGCCTCCACGAGCAGTACTTC
TRBV29-1	-	12	TRBJ2-2	-	CSWRGENGELFF	TGCAGCTGGCGCGGGGAGAACGGGGAGCTGTTTTTT
TRBV19	-	15	TRBJ1-5	-	CATSRDLGVTQPQHF	TGTGCCACCTCACGGGACTTAGGGGTCACTCAGCCCCAGCATTTT
TRBV10-1	-	13	TRBJ2-7	-	CASSESGSGEQYF	TGCGCCAGCAGTGAGTCCGGATCGGGCGAGCAGTACTTC
TRBV10-3	-	13	TRBJ2-2	-	CAIQETGSGELFF	TGTGCCATCCAAGAAACAGGGTCCGGGGAGCTGTTTTTT
TRBV9	-	15	TRBJ1-5	TRBD1	CASSVGDSIIQPQHF	TGTGCCAGCAGCGTAGGGGACAGTATCATTCAGCCCCAGCATTTT